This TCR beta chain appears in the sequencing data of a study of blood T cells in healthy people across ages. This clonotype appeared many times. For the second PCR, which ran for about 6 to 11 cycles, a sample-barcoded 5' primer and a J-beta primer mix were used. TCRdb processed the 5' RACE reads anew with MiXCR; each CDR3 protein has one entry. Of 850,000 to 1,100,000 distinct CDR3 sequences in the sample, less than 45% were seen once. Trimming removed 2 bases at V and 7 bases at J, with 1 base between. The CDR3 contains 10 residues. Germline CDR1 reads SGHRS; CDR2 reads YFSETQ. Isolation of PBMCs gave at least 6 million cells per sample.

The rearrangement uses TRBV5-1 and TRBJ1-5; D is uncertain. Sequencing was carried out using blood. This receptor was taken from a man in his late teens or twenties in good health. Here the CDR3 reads CASSFQPQHF. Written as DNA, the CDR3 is TGCGCCAGCAGCTTCCAGCCCCAGCATTTT. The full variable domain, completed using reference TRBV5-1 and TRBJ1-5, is KAGVTQTPRYLIKTRGQQVTLSCSPISGHRSVSWYQQTPGQGLQFLFEYFSETQRNKGNFPGRFSGRQFSNSRSEMNVSTLELGDSALYLCASSFQPQHFGDGTRLSIL.